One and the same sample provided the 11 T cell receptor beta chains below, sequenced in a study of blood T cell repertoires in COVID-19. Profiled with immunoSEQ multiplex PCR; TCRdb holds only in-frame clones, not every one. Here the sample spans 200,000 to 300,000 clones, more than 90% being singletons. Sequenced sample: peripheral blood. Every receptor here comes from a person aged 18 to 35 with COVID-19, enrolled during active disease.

The CDR3 DNA reads as TGTGCCAGCAGCCCCGGGACTGAGGAGACCCAGTACTTC. This encodes CASSPGTEETQYF. The chain has TRBV7-6 and TRBJ2-5; TRBD2 is a possible D gene (6 bases). Trimming stripped 5 bases from V and 5 bases from J, with 12 bases between. Germline V lookup: CDR1 SGHVS, CDR2 FNYEAQ. This CDR3 has 13 amino acids.

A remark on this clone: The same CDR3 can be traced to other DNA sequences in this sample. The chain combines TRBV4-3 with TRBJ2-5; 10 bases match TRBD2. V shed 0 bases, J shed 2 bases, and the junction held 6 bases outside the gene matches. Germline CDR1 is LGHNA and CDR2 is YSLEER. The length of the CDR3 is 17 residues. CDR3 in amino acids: CASSQDYSGRGQETQYF. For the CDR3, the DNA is TGCGCCAGCAGCCAAGATTACAGCGGGAGGGGTCAAGAGACCCAGTACTTC.

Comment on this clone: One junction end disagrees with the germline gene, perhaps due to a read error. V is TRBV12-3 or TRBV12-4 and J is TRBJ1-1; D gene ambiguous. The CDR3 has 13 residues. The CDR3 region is CASTLGIDSGAFF. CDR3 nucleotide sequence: TGTGCCAGCACTTTAGGGATTGATTCAGGAGCTTTCTTT.

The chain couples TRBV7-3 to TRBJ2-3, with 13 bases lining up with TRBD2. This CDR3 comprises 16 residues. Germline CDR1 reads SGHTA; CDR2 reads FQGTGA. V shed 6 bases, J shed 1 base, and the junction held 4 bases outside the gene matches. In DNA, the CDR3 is TGTGCCAGCAGTCTTACTAGCGGGAGGGGCACAGATACGCAGTATTTT. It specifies CASSLTSGRGTDTQYF.

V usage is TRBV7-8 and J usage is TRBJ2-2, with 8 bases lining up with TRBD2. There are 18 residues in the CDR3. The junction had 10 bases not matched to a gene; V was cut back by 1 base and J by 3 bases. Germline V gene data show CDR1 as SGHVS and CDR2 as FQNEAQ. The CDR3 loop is CASSLGFAGGSDTGELFF. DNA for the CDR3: TGTGCCAGCAGCTTAGGGTTTGCGGGGGGCTCGGACACCGGGGAGCTGTTTTTT. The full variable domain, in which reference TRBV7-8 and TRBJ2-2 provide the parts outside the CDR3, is GAGVSQSPRYKVAKRGQDVALRCDPISGHVSLFWYQQALGQGPEFLTYFQNEAQLDKSGLPSDRFFAERPEGSVSTLKIQRTQQEDSAVYLCASSLGFAGGSDTGELFFGEGSRLTVL.

The CDR3 loop reads CASSFSGSYEQYF. Written as DNA, the CDR3 is TGTGCCAGCAGCTTTAGCGGGTCCTACGAGCAGTACTTC. V gene TRBV13 combines with J gene TRBJ2-7; 7 bases align to TRBD2. This CDR3 spans 13 amino acids. Germline CDR1 and CDR2: PRHDT and FYEKMQ (reference sequence). V lost 3 bases and J lost 1; bases outside the gene matches: 0.

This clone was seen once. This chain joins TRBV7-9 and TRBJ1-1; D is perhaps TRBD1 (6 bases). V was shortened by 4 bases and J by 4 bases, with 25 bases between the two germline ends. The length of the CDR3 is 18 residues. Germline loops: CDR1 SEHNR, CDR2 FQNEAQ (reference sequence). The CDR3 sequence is CASSSAQGIKGWSTEAFF. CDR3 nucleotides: TGTGCCAGCAGCTCTGCACAGGGTATTAAAGGCTGGAGCACTGAAGCTTTCTTT.

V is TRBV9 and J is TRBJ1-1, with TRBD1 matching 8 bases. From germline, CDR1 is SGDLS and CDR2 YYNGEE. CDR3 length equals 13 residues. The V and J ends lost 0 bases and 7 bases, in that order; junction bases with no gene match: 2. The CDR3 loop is CASSVGDRSEAFF. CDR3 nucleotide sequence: TGTGCCAGCAGCGTAGGGGACAGGAGTGAAGCTTTCTTT.

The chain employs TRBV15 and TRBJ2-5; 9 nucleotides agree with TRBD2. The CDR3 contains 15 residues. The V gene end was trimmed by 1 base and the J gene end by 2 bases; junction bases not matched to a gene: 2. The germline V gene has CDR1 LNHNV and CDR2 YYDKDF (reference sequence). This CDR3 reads CATSRASGTQETQYF. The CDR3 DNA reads TGTGCCACCAGCAGAGCTAGCGGGACACAAGAGACCCAGTACTTC.

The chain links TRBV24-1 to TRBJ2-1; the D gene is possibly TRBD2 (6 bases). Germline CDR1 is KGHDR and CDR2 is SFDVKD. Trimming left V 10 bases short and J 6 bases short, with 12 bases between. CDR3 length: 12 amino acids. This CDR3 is CATEGAFNEQFF. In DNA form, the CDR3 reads TGTGCCACGGAGGGAGCATTCAATGAGCAGTTCTTC.

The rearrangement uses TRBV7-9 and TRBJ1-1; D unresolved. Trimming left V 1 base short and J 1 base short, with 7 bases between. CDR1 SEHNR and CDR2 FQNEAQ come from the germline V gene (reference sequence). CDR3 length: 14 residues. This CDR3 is CASSLDRENTEAFF. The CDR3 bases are TGTGCCAGCAGCTTAGACCGGGAGAACACTGAAGCTTTCTTT.